Following are 16 T cell receptor beta chains from one sample sequenced in a study of T-cell memory formation after mild COVID-19. TCRdb analysed the 5' RACE reads with MiXCR anew, one entry per CDR3 protein. There are about 290,000 distinct CDR3 sequences in the sample; 18% occur only once, and roughly 23% lies in the top ten. Sequenced: PBMCs or a T cell subset sorted from them (not recorded which). These TCRs come from a young man who had mild COVID-19 (a few samples of this study predate the infection). Cell type and time point are not known.

This clonotype was observed a single time. The genes are TRBV5-1 and TRBJ2-2, with TRBD2 matching over 11 bases. Per the germline V gene, CDR1 is SGHRS and CDR2 is YFSETQ. J gave up 3 bases and V 4 bases, and 5 bases lay outside the gene matches. The CDR3 length is 16 residues. This CDR3 is CASSGTSGGHTGELFF. Written as DNA, the CDR3 is TGCGCCAGCAGCGGCACTAGCGGGGGACACACCGGGGAGCTGTTTTTT.

J is TRBJ2-7 and V is TRBV5-1; 7 nucleotides agree with TRBD1. Losses at the gene ends were 0 bases for V and 2 bases for J; bases not matched to a gene: 2. Germline V gene data show CDR1 as SGHRS and CDR2 as YFSETQ. The CDR3 sequence is 14 residues long. In nucleotides, the CDR3 is TGCGCCAGCAGCTTGGGGGACAGCCCCTACGAGCAGTACTTC. It encodes CASSLGDSPYEQYF.

Ten or more counts support this clonotype. V is TRBV7-2 and J is TRBJ2-2, with D perhaps matching TRBD2 (5 bases). V was pared by 1 base and J by 6 bases, with 9 bases between. CDR3 length equals 14 residues. The germline V gene has CDR1 SGHTA and CDR2 FQGNSA. The CDR3: CASSLVSGSGELFF. The CDR3 nucleotides read TGTGCCAGCAGCTTAGTTTCGGGATCCGGGGAGCTGTTTTTT.

CDR3 sequence: CASSLVGSGAETQYF. The CDR3 nucleotides are TGTGCCAGCAGCTTAGTTGGTAGCGGTGCGGAGACCCAGTACTTC. The genes are TRBV7-7 and TRBJ2-5; possibly TRBD2 for D (6 bases). Trimming left V 1 base short and J 5 bases short, with 14 bases between. Germline CDR1 and CDR2: SSHAT and FNYEAQ (reference sequence). This CDR3 spans 15 amino acids.

In this sample, this clonotype turned up once. The V call is TRBV6-6, the J call TRBJ2-5, with 11 positions matching TRBD1. Losses at the gene ends were 5 bases for V and 5 bases for J; bases not matched to a gene: 10. The CDR3 sequence is 16 residues long. Germline V lookup: CDR1 MNHNY, CDR2 SVGAGI (reference sequence). CDR3 DNA: TGTGCCAGCAGTGGTGAAGGACAGGGGGCCGGGGAGACCCAGTACTTC. Its translation: CASSGEGQGAGETQYF.

This clonotype appeared a few times. A read error may produce the germline difference seen at one junction end. The gene calls are TRBV6-5 and TRBJ2-3; a weak D match, TRBD2 (6 bases). The CDR3 loop spans 14 amino acids. Germline CDR1 MNHEY, CDR2 SVGAGI. The CDR3 loop reads CASGRDNGAKGENF. CDR3 DNA sequence: TGTGCCAGCGGGCGGGATAACGGGGCCAAAGGGGAGAATTTT.

The table lists this clonotype with a few counts. The chain uses TRBV9 and TRBJ2-1; maybe TRBD2 (6 bases). Trimming stripped 2 bases from V and 1 base from J, with 13 bases between. Per germline, CDR1 SGDLS and CDR2 YYNGEE. The CDR3 spans 16 residues. For the CDR3, the DNA is TGTGCCAGCAGCGTCGAAGGAGGACTATCCTACAATGAGCAGTTCTTC. Translating gives CASSVEGGLSYNEQFF.

This clonotype turned up a few times. The V call is TRBV6-2 or TRBV6-3, the J call TRBJ1-1; 9 nucleotides match TRBD1. The germline V gene has CDR1 MNHEY and CDR2 SVGEGT. The CDR3 covers 12 residues. J was trimmed by 5 bases and V by 5 bases; bases with no gene match: 0. The CDR3 DNA reads TGTGCCAGCAGTGACAGGGGGACTGAAGCTTTCTTT. Amino acids: CASSDRGTEAFF.

This clonotype was counted at least ten times. The genes are TRBV28 and TRBJ2-1; D uncertain. The CDR3 has 13 amino acids. Germline lookup yields CDR1 MDHEN and CDR2 SYDVKM. Between the trimmed V and J ends, which lost 8 bases and 4 bases, there was a span of 12 bases. CDR3 amino acids: CASGISGYNEQFF. The CDR3 DNA follows: TGTGCCAGCGGAATTTCAGGATACAATGAGCAGTTCTTC.

The chain has TRBV12-3 or TRBV12-4 and TRBJ1-1; D is ambiguous. V lost 3 bases and J lost 6, with 8 bases in between. The CDR3 extends over 12 amino acids. CDR3 residues: CASSFNGPEAFF. The CDR3 DNA reads TGTGCCAGCAGTTTCAACGGACCTGAAGCTTTCTTT.

The rearrangement joins TRBV15 to TRBJ2-5, with 7 nucleotides matching TRBD2. Trimming removed 1 base from V and 5 bases from J; junction bases left unmatched: 7. From germline, CDR1 is LNHNV and CDR2 YYDKDF (reference sequence). The CDR3 loop spans 15 amino acids. CDR3 in DNA: TGTGCCACCAGCAGAGGCTCGGGGGGAGACGAGACCCAGTACTTC. This codes for CATSRGSGGDETQYF.

The chain recombines TRBV5-1 with TRBJ1-3; 10 nucleotides line up with TRBD1. Germline CDR1 is SGHRS and CDR2 is YFSETQ. V shed 3 bases, J shed 0 bases, and the junction held 3 bases outside the gene matches. The CDR3 is made up of 16 amino acids. The CDR3 protein is CASSWDRGDSGNTIYF. CDR3 coding DNA: TGCGCCAGCAGCTGGGACAGGGGCGACTCTGGAAACACCATATATTTT.

V gene TRBV27 combines with J gene TRBJ2-7; no firm D call. The V gene lost 6 bases and the J gene lost 6 bases, with 12 bases spanning the gap. The CDR3 is made up of 12 amino acids. The germline CDR1 and CDR2 sequences are MNHEY and SMNVEV (reference sequence). The chain's CDR3 is CASSSVLGEQYV. CDR3 sequence (DNA): TGTGCCAGCAGCAGCGTTCTGGGCGAGCAGTACGTC.

This clonotype appeared many times. The V call is TRBV6-5, the J call TRBJ2-1, with 7 bases identical to TRBD1. CDR1 and CDR2 (germline): MNHEY, SVGAGI. With V trimmed by 0 bases and J by 2 bases, 1 base remained unmatched. CDR3 length equals 15 residues. The CDR3 region has the DNA TGTGCCAGCAGTTACTCGGGACAGCCCTACAATGAGCAGTTCTTC. This translates into CASSYSGQPYNEQFF.

This clonotype was seen a handful of times. The chain links TRBV2 to TRBJ2-1; 7 nucleotides align to TRBD2. The CDR3 totals 15 residues. J gave up 0 bases and V 4 bases, and 3 bases lay outside the gene matches. Germline CDR1 SNHLY, CDR2 FYNNEI. The CDR3, as DNA: TGTGCCAGCAGTGGGGGGGGGAGCTCCTACAATGAGCAGTTCTTC. Translation gives CASSGGGSSYNEQFF.

Ten or more counts support this clonotype. The chain recombines TRBV25-1 with TRBJ2-5; TRBD1 agrees at 8 bases. V gave up 2 bases and J gave up 5 bases; unmatched junction bases: 4. Germline loops: CDR1 MGHDK, CDR2 SYGVNS. This CDR3 is built from 14 residues. The DNA for the CDR3 is TGTGCCAGCAGTGAACAGGGGGCATCGGAGACCCAGTACTTC. Its protein product is CASSEQGASETQYF. The full variable domain, in which reference TRBV25-1 and TRBJ2-5 provide the parts outside the CDR3, is EADIYQTPRYLVIGTGKKITLECSQTMGHDKMYWYQQDPGMELHLIHYSYGVNSTEKGDLSSESTVSRIRTEHFPLTLESARPSHTSQYLCASSEQGASETQYFGPGTRLLVL.